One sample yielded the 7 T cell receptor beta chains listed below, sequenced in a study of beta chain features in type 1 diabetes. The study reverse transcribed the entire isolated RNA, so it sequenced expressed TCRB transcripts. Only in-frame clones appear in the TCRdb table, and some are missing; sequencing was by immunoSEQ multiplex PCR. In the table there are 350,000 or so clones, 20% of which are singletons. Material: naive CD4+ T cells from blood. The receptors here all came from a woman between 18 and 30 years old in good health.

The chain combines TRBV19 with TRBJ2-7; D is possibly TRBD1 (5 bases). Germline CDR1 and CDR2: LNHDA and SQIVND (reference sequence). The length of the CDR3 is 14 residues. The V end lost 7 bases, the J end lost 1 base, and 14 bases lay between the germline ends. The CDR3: CASTRGDSSYEQYF. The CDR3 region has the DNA TGTGCCAGTACAAGGGGTGACTCATCCTACGAGCAGTACTTC. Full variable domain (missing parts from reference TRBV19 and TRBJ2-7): DGGITQSPKYLFRKEGQNVTLSCEQNLNHDAMYWYRQDPGQGLRLIYYSQIVNDFQKGDIAEGYSVSREKKESFPLTVTSAQKNPTAFYLCASTRGDSSYEQYFGPGTRLTVT.

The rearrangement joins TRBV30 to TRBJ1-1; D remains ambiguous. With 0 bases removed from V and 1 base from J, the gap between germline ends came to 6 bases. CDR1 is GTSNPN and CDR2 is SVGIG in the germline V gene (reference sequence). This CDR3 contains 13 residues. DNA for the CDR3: TGTGCCTGGAGTGTTGGGCCGAACACTGAAGCTTTCTTT. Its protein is CAWSVGPNTEAFF.

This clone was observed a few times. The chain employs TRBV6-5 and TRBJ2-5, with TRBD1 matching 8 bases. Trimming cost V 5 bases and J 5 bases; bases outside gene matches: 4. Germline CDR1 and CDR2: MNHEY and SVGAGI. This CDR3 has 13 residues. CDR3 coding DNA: TGTGCCAGCAGTAAGACAGGGGCCGAGACCCAGTACTTC. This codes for CASSKTGAETQYF.

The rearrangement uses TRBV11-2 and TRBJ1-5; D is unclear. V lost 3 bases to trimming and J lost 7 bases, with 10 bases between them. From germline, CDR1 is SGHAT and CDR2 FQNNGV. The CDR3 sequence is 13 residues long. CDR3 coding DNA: TGTGCCAGCAGCTTCACTGGTGAGCAGCCCCAGCATTTT. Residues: CASSFTGEQPQHF. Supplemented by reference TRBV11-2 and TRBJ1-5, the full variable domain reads EAGVAQSPRYKIIEKRQSVAFWCNPISGHATLYWYQQILGQGPKLLIQFQNNGVVDDSQLPKDRFSAERLKGVDSTLKIQPAKLEDSAVYLCASSFTGEQPQHFGDGTRLSIL.

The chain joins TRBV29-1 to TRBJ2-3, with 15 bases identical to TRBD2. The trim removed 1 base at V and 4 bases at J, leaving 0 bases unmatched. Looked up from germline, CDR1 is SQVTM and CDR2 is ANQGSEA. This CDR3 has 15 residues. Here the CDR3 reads CSVEGTSGRADTQYF. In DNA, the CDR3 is TGCAGCGTTGAAGGGACTAGCGGGAGGGCAGATACGCAGTATTTT.

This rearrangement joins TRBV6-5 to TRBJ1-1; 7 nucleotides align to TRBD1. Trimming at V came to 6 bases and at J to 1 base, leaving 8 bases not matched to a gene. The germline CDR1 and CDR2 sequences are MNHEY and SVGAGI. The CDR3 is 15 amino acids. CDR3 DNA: TGTGCCAGCAGGCCCGCCGGGACAGCGAACACTGAAGCTTTCTTT. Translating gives CASRPAGTANTEAFF.

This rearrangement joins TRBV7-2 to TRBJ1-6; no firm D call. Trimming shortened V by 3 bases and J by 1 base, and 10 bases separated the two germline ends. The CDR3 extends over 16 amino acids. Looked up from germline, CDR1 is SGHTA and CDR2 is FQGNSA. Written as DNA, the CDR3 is TGTGCCAGCAGCTTGACCTGGGCTTCCTATAATTCACCCCTCCACTTT. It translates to CASSLTWASYNSPLHF.